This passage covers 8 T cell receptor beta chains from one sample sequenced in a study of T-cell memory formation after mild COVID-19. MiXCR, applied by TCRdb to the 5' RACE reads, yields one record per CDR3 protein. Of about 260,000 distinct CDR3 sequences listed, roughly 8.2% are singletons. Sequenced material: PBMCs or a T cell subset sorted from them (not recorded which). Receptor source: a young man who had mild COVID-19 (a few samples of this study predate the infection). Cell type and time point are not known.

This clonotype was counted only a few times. DNA for the CDR3: TGCGCCAGCAGCTTGGCCGGAGGGGCCGAGCAGTACTTC. Protein: CASSLAGGAEQYF. The chain has TRBV5-1 and TRBJ2-7; possibly TRBD2 for D (6 bases). CDR3 size: 13 residues. Between the trimmed V and J ends, which lost 0 bases and 6 bases, there was a span of 10 bases. Germline CDR1 is SGHRS and CDR2 is YFSETQ.

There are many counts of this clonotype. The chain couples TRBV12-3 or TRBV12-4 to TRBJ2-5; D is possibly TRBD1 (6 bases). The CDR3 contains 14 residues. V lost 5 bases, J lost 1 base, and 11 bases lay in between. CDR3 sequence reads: CASSEQGPQETQYF. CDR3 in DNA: TGTGCCAGCAGTGAACAGGGACCCCAAGAGACCCAGTACTTC.

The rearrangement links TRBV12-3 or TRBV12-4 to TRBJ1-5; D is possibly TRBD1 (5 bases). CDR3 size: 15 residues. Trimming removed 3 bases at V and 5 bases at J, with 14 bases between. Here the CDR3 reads CASSFAAGQDQPQHF. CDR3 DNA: TGTGCCAGCAGTTTTGCAGCAGGGCAGGATCAGCCCCAGCATTTT.

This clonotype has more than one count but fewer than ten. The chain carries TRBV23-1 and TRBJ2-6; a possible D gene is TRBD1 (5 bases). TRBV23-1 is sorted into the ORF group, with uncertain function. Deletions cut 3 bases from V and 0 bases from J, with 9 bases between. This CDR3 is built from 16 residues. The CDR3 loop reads CASSQSTVSGANVLTF. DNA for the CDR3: TGCGCCAGCAGTCAGTCGACAGTCTCTGGGGCCAACGTCCTGACTTTC.

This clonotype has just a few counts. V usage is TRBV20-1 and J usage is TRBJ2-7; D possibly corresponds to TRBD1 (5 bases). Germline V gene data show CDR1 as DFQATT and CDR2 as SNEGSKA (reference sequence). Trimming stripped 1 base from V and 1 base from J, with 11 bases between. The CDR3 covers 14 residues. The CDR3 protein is CSARAAGRSYEQYF. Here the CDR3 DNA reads TGCAGTGCTAGAGCGGCAGGGCGATCCTACGAGCAGTACTTC.

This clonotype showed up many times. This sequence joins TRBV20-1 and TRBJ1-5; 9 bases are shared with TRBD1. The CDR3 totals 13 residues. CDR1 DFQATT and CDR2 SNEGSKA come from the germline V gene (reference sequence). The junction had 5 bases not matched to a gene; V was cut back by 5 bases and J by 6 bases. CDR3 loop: CSAAQGAGQPQHF. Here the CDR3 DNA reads TGCAGTGCTGCACAGGGGGCTGGTCAGCCCCAGCATTTT.

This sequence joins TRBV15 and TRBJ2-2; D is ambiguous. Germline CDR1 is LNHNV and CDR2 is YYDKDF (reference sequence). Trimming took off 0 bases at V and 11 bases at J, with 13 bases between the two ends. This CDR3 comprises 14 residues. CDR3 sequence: CATSRDPTVLELFF. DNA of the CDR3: TGTGCCACCAGCAGAGACCCCACCGTTTTAGAGCTGTTTTTT.

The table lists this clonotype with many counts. CDR3 protein: CATSRDWAGNQPQHF. For the CDR3, the DNA is TGTGCCACCAGCAGAGATTGGGCAGGGAATCAGCCCCAGCATTTT. The chain links TRBV15 to TRBJ1-5, with a possible D match to TRBD1 (5 bases). V lost 0 bases and J 4 bases, leaving 10 bases between the germline ends. CDR1 is LNHNV, CDR2 YYDKDF, per germline (reference sequence). The CDR3 sequence is 15 residues long.